The next 6 T cell receptor beta chains were all read from a single sample in a study of cytomegalovirus exposure and HLA in healthy donors. The PCR ran on 60 Vbeta and 13 Jbeta primers. The method was immunoSEQ multiplex PCR; TCRdb's version includes in-frame clones alone and lacks a portion of them. The sample carries around 120,000 clones, about 79% recorded once. The sample was PBMCs. The receptors were sampled from a man aged 50 or older in good health and CMV-seropositive.

The CDR3 sequence: CASRTEGANYGYTF. The CDR3 nucleotides are TGTGCCAGCAGGACGGAGGGGGCGAACTATGGCTACACCTTC. The V gene is TRBV6-1, the J gene TRBJ1-2; TRBD1 matches at 7 bases. There are 14 residues in the CDR3. The germline V gene has CDR1 MNHNS and CDR2 SASEGT. The V and J ends lost 6 bases and 2 bases, in that order; junction bases with no gene match: 6.

The chain combines TRBV10-3 with TRBJ1-1, with no clear D. The germline V gene encodes CDR1 ENHRY and CDR2 SYGVKD. CDR3 length equals 15 residues. Trimming cost V 0 bases and J 4 bases, with 12 bases left between them. The CDR3 reads CAISESRHRGTEAFF. CDR3 in DNA: TGTGCCATCAGTGAGTCGAGGCACCGAGGCACTGAAGCTTTCTTT.

As to this clone: A junction end diverges from the germline sequence, so it may reflect a read error. The chain recombines TRBV5-1 with TRBJ2-5; TRBD2 agrees at 9 bases. Germline CDR1 is SGHRS and CDR2 is YFSETQ. The CDR3 is made up of 14 amino acids. The CDR3 DNA sequence: TGCACCAGCCAGGGCCGCGGGGGGGCGGAGACCCAGTACTTC. It is translated as CTSQGRGGAETQYF.

This chain uses TRBV11-2 with TRBJ1-5, with 7 bases identical to TRBD1. Per the germline V gene, CDR1 is SGHAT and CDR2 is FQNNGV. The CDR3 totals 15 residues. V shed 0 bases, J shed 4 bases, and the junction held 3 bases outside the gene matches. The CDR3 loop reads CASSLDSQGNQPQHF. For the CDR3, the DNA is TGTGCCAGCAGCTTAGATTCACAGGGGAATCAGCCCCAGCATTTT.

This chain uses TRBV5-5 with TRBJ1-4; 8 nucleotides line up with TRBD1. The CDR3 sequence is 15 residues long. Trimming at V came to 4 bases and at J to 8 bases, leaving 10 bases not matched to a gene. Germline V lookup: CDR1 SGHKS, CDR2 YYEKEE (reference sequence). The DNA of the CDR3 is TGTGCCAGCAGCCCCGACAGGGGCAGGGGAGAAAAACTGTTTTTT. Residues: CASSPDRGRGEKLFF.

V and J are TRBV5-1 and TRBJ2-1; 10 bases align to TRBD1. V shed 4 bases, J shed 9 bases, and the junction held 10 bases outside the gene matches. Germline assignment: CDR1 SGHRS and CDR2 YFSETQ. The CDR3 has 15 amino acids. As DNA, the CDR3 is TGCGCCAGCAGCCTTAGACAGGGGGCACAAGGTGAGCAGTTCTTC. Translation gives CASSLRQGAQGEQFF.